These 20 T cell receptor beta chains share one sample of origin, sequenced in a study of beta chain features in type 1 diabetes. Expressed TCRB transcripts were sequenced, since all the RNA that had been isolated was reverse transcribed. This table comes from immunoSEQ multiplex PCR, and its TCRdb copy is limited to in-frame clones, with some not included. This sample has about 240,000 clones, with approximately 15% found just once. Findings and caveats of the study: TCRB CDR3s from Type 1 diabetes patients were moderately but significantly shorter in all four CD4+ subsets.

The antigens of these receptors remain unknown. Material: naive CD4+ T cells from blood. The origin of the receptors is a man in his thirties or forties with type 1 diabetes.

The genes are TRBV11-2 and TRBJ2-7; 15 bases map to TRBD2. The CDR3 spans 16 residues. The V gene end was trimmed by 5 bases and the J gene end by 4 bases; junction bases not matched to a gene: 6. Germline V gene sequence: CDR1 SGHAT, CDR2 FQNNGV. The CDR3 region has the DNA TGTGCCAGCAGCGCCGGACTAGCGGGAGGGTTGTACGAGCAGTACTTC. Its protein product is CASSAGLAGGLYEQYF. The whole variable domain, remainder taken from reference TRBV11-2 and TRBJ2-7, is EAGVAQSPRYKIIEKRQSVAFWCNPISGHATLYWYQQILGQGPKLLIQFQNNGVVDDSQLPKDRFSAERLKGVDSTLKIQPAKLEDSAVYLCASSAGLAGGLYEQYFGPGTRLTVT.

Regarding this clone: The same CDR3 can be traced to other DNA sequences in this sample. This chain connects TRBV19 to TRBJ2-5, with a tentative D call TRBD2 (6 bases). Trimming shortened V by 3 bases and J by 1 base, and 6 bases separated the two germline ends. Germline-derived CDR1 and CDR2 are LNHDA and SQIVND (reference sequence). CDR3 length equals 13 residues. CDR3 in amino acids: CASSIGGQETQYF. CDR3 coding DNA: TGTGCCAGTAGTATCGGGGGCCAAGAGACCCAGTACTTC.

This clone was detected only a few times. The chain carries TRBV5-1 and TRBJ2-7; maybe TRBD2 (5 bases). V lost 3 bases, J lost 7 bases, and 11 bases lay in between. Germline values: CDR1 SGHRS, CDR2 YFSETQ. The CDR3 totals 12 residues. The CDR3 DNA reads TGCGCCAGCAGCTCGACGGGGAGTGAGCAGTACTTC. Amino acid sequence: CASSSTGSEQYF.

The sample holds a few counts of this clone. The chain carries TRBV7-2 and TRBJ2-5; TRBD2 aligns across 11 bases. Per germline, CDR1 SGHTA and CDR2 FQGNSA. The CDR3 is made up of 16 amino acids. V lost 2 bases and J lost 2; bases outside the gene matches: 4. Written as DNA, the CDR3 is TGTGCCAGCAGCTTAACCGGGACTAGCGGTCAAGAGACCCAGTACTTC. It is translated as CASSLTGTSGQETQYF. Full variable domain (outside the CDR3, taken from reference TRBV7-2 and TRBJ2-5): GAGVSQSPSNKVTEKGKDVELRCDPISGHTALYWYRQSLGQGLEFLIYFQGNSAPDKSGLPSDRFSAERTGGSVSTLTIQRTQQEDSAVYLCASSLTGTSGQETQYFGPGTRLLVL.

V is TRBV14 and J is TRBJ1-1; the D gene is possibly TRBD1 (6 bases). V was shortened by 6 bases and J by 1 base, with 12 bases between the two germline ends. There are 14 residues in the CDR3. In germline, CDR1 is SGHDN, CDR2 FVKESK. The CDR3 sequence is CASSPRQANTEAFF. CDR3 nucleotide sequence: TGTGCCAGCAGTCCTAGACAGGCGAACACTGAAGCTTTCTTT.

In this sample, this clone turned up a few times. This chain uses TRBV6-1 with TRBJ2-7; no reliable D call. V lost 4 bases and J 3 bases, leaving 7 bases between the germline ends. CDR1 is MNHNS, CDR2 SASEGT, per germline. The length of the CDR3 is 12 residues. The CDR3 here is CASSAPSYEQYF. The CDR3 nucleotides read TGTGCCAGCAGTGCACCCAGCTACGAGCAGTACTTC.

The chain has TRBV29-1 and TRBJ2-5; 7 nucleotides align to TRBD1. Germline CDR1 reads SQVTM; CDR2 reads ANQGSEA. With V trimmed by 7 bases and J by 1 base, 0 bases remained unmatched. CDR3 length: 11 residues. CDR3 bases: TGCAGCGGGGACAGCCAAGAGACCCAGTACTTC. Encoded protein: CSGDSQETQYF.

The rearrangement links TRBV5-1 to TRBJ2-1; 7 bases fit TRBD2. There are 14 residues in the CDR3. Germline V lookup: CDR1 SGHRS, CDR2 YFSETQ. V gave up 4 bases and J gave up 4 bases; unmatched junction bases: 5. The CDR3 sequence is CASSGASGYNEQFF. The CDR3 region has the DNA TGCGCCAGCAGCGGGGCTAGCGGATACAATGAGCAGTTCTTC. The whole variable domain, remainder taken from reference TRBV5-1 and TRBJ2-1, is KAGVTQTPRYLIKTRGQQVTLSCSPISGHRSVSWYQQTPGQGLQFLFEYFSETQRNKGNFPGRFSGRQFSNSRSEMNVSTLELGDSALYLCASSGASGYNEQFFGPGTRLTVL.

The rearrangement links TRBV2 to TRBJ1-5; the D is unclear. V lost 1 base and J lost 5, with 12 bases in between. The CDR3 has 15 residues. The germline V gene encodes CDR1 SNHLY and CDR2 FYNNEI. The CDR3 DNA is TGTGCCAGCAGTGAAGGTGATAGGGAGGATCAGCCCCAGCATTTT. Encoded protein: CASSEGDREDQPQHF.

This chain links TRBV27 with TRBJ1-1; the D gene is possibly TRBD1 (5 bases). Looked up from germline, CDR1 is MNHEY and CDR2 is SMNVEV (reference sequence). This CDR3 region has 14 residues. V lost 6 bases and J lost 10, with 21 bases in between. The CDR3 DNA reads as TGTGCCAGCAGGCGCGGGGGAGTCGGGGACGGAGCTTTCTTT. Translation: CASRRGGVGDGAFF.

This clone was counted between two and nine times. J is TRBJ2-2 and V is TRBV30, with a possible D match to TRBD1 (5 bases). The germline CDR1 and CDR2 sequences are GTSNPN and SVGIG (reference sequence). Trimming removed 2 bases at V and 7 bases at J, with 17 bases between. This CDR3 comprises 15 residues. The CDR3 region is CAWSHRQGVGGELFF. The CDR3 DNA reads TGTGCCTGGAGTCACAGACAAGGGGTAGGCGGGGAGCTGTTTTTT.

This clone was observed a few times. The J gene is TRBJ2-7, the V gene TRBV18, with a weak D call TRBD2 (5 bases). The CDR3 loop spans 15 amino acids. V was clipped by 1 base and J by 2 bases, with 12 bases between them. CDR1 and CDR2 (germline): KGHSH, LQKENI. The CDR3 region has the DNA TGTGCCAGCTCACCACAAGCGGCCCAAGCCTACGAGCAGTACTTC. It specifies CASSPQAAQAYEQYF.

V gene TRBV19 combines with J gene TRBJ2-1; 9 bases map to TRBD2. The CDR3 loop spans 13 amino acids. V dropped 4 bases and J dropped 5; count of bases not matched to a gene: 0. Germline V gene sequence: CDR1 LNHDA, CDR2 SQIVND (reference sequence). This CDR3 is CASSSGRDNEQFF. CDR3 DNA: TGTGCCAGTAGTAGCGGGAGGGACAATGAGCAGTTCTTC.

In this sample, this clone turned up a few times. The chain employs TRBV7-9 and TRBJ1-2, with unresolved D. This CDR3 region has 15 residues. The germline V and J ends were trimmed by 2 bases and 0 bases, with 10 bases remaining between them. The V gene's germline CDR1 is SEHNR and CDR2 FQNEAQ (reference sequence). The CDR3 loop is CASSLIQSTNYGYTF. CDR3 DNA: TGTGCCAGCAGCTTAATCCAGTCCACTAACTATGGCTACACCTTC.

The V and J genes are TRBV11-2 and TRBJ2-5; 7 nucleotides line up with TRBD1. The CDR3 loop spans 13 amino acids. Trimming removed 7 bases from V and 6 bases from J; junction bases left unmatched: 8. Germline assignment: CDR1 SGHAT and CDR2 FQNNGV. The CDR3 DNA reads as TGTGCCAGCACCCGTGAACAGGGGCAGACCCAGTACTTC. Translation gives CASTREQGQTQYF.

A few counts support this clone. V and J are TRBV19 and TRBJ1-1, with 10 bases aligning to TRBD1. The CDR3 length is 15 residues. V lost 5 bases, J lost 1 base, and 4 bases stayed unmatched. Per the germline V gene, CDR1 is LNHDA and CDR2 is SQIVND (reference sequence). CDR3 in DNA: TGTGCCAGTAGTCCTCGGGACAGGGGGAACACTGAAGCTTTCTTT. Its protein product is CASSPRDRGNTEAFF.

The chain recombines TRBV7-9 with TRBJ2-3; 12 nucleotides line up with TRBD2. The V gene's germline CDR1 is SEHNR and CDR2 FQNEAQ (reference sequence). This CDR3 region has 15 residues. V shed 5 bases and J 4 bases; nucleotides not matched to a gene: 4. CDR3: CASSLTSGSADTQYF. The CDR3 nucleotides read TGTGCCAGCAGCCTGACTAGCGGGAGCGCAGATACGCAGTATTTT.

This clone was found a few times. Written as DNA, the CDR3 is TGTGCCAGCAGTTACTCGGGGACACCGGCAGAGCAGTACTTC. Protein product: CASSYSGTPAEQYF. This chain joins TRBV6-5 and TRBJ2-7; TRBD1 is a possible D gene (6 bases). The germline V and J ends were trimmed by 0 bases and 7 bases, with 13 bases remaining between them. The CDR3 is 14 amino acids. Germline CDR1 reads MNHEY; CDR2 reads SVGAGI.

This clone was observed a handful of times. V is TRBV5-6 and J is TRBJ2-7; 10 bases are shared with TRBD1. With 0 bases clipped from V and 2 bases from J, the junction kept 2 bases outside the gene matches. The CDR3 has 15 residues. In germline, CDR1 is SGHDT, CDR2 YYEEEE. This CDR3 is CASSLEGQGTYEQYF. In DNA, the CDR3 is TGTGCCAGCAGCTTGGAGGGACAGGGGACCTACGAGCAGTACTTC.

The V gene is TRBV6-5, the J gene TRBJ1-4; no clear D gene. V was trimmed by 0 bases and J by 5 bases, leaving 10 bases between them. The CDR3 has 15 residues. CDR1 and CDR2 from the germline V gene are MNHEY and SVGAGI. The CDR3 here is CASSYSSVANEKLFF. The CDR3 DNA reads TGTGCCAGCAGTTACTCGAGCGTGGCAAATGAAAAACTGTTTTTT.